Following are 18 T cell receptor beta chains from one sample sequenced in a study of identical twins. TCRdb processed the 5' RACE reads anew with MiXCR; each CDR3 protein has one entry. This repertoire shows around 1.7 million distinct CDR3 sequences, roughly a third found once; its top ten account for about 0.27%. Sequencing was carried out using cord blood. Every receptor here comes from a newborn girl in good health.

This clonotype has a handful of counts. The chain joins TRBV5-1 to TRBJ1-2, with 11 positions matching TRBD1. With 0 bases clipped from V and 7 bases from J, the junction kept 5 bases outside the gene matches. This CDR3 comprises 15 residues. Germline loops: CDR1 SGHRS, CDR2 YFSETQ. CDR3 in amino acids: CASSLEGQGAFGYTF. The CDR3, as DNA: TGCGCCAGCAGCTTGGAAGGACAGGGGGCTTTTGGCTACACCTTC.

This clonotype was seen repeatedly, ten times or more. This chain connects TRBV5-1 to TRBJ1-5; D call uncertain. V gave up 0 bases and J gave up 1 base, with 5 bases separating them. Germline V gene lookup returns CDR1 SGHRS and CDR2 YFSETQ. CDR3 size: 14 residues. The CDR3 DNA sequence: TGCGCCAGCAGCTTGGAGGGCAGCAATCAGCCCCAGCATTTT. Its translation is CASSLEGSNQPQHF. The entire variable domain, with the rest obtained from reference TRBV5-1 and TRBJ1-5, is as follows: KAGVTQTPRYLIKTRGQQVTLSCSPISGHRSVSWYQQTPGQGLQFLFEYFSETQRNKGNFPGRFSGRQFSNSRSEMNVSTLELGDSALYLCASSLEGSNQPQHFGDGTRLSIL.

In its sample, this clonotype was seen a few times. V gene TRBV27 combines with J gene TRBJ1-2, with TRBD1 as a possible D gene (6 bases). The CDR3 loop spans 14 amino acids. The germline V gene encodes CDR1 MNHEY and CDR2 SMNVEV (reference sequence). Trimming took off 2 bases at V and 8 bases at J, with 15 bases between the two ends. The CDR3 loop is CASSLVGAKGGYTF. The CDR3 DNA follows: TGTGCCAGCAGTTTAGTGGGGGCGAAGGGAGGCTACACCTTC.

This rearrangement joins TRBV5-4 to TRBJ2-1, with 10 bases matching TRBD2. The CDR3 loop spans 15 amino acids. V lost 4 bases, J lost 15 bases, and 16 bases stayed unmatched. Germline CDR1 and CDR2: SGHNT and YYREEE (reference sequence). The CDR3 DNA follows: TGTGCCAGCAGCCAGAGACTAGCGGGTAAAATGGTTTCGTTCTTC. Translated, it gives CASSQRLAGKMVSFF.

This clonotype was counted many times. The rearrangement joins TRBV3-1 to TRBJ2-3; D is ambiguous. Trimming left V 2 bases short and J 2 bases short, with 5 bases between. Germline V lookup: CDR1 LGHDT, CDR2 YNNKEL (reference sequence). CDR3 length: 13 amino acids. The DNA of the CDR3 is TGTGCCAGCAGCCAATCCAACACAGATACGCAGTATTTT. It encodes CASSQSNTDTQYF.

This clonotype was detected only a few times. V usage is TRBV5-1 and J usage is TRBJ2-3; a possible D gene is TRBD2 (7 bases). In germline, CDR1 is SGHRS, CDR2 YFSETQ. There are 17 residues in the CDR3. Trimming removed 3 bases from V and 2 bases from J, with 19 bases in between. The CDR3 nucleotides read TGCGCCAGCAGCTACCACGAGGGGGAGGGGACCACAGATACGCAGTATTTT. Protein sequence: CASSYHEGEGTTDTQYF.

V gene TRBV20-1 combines with J gene TRBJ1-2; maybe TRBD1 (5 bases). Trimming removed 3 bases from V and 4 bases from J, with 9 bases in between. Germline V gene sequence: CDR1 DFQATT, CDR2 SNEGSKA (reference sequence). The CDR3 contains 12 residues. CDR3 loop: CSARPRAYGYTF. The CDR3 region has the DNA TGCAGTGCTAGGCCCAGGGCCTATGGCTACACCTTC.

This clonotype was seen only a few times. The J gene is TRBJ2-7, the V gene TRBV15; TRBD1 matches 8 bases. CDR1 and CDR2 from the germline V gene are LNHNV and YYDKDF (reference sequence). The CDR3 has 16 residues. Losses at the gene ends were 0 bases for V and 4 bases for J; bases not matched to a gene: 8. In DNA, the CDR3 is TGTGCCACCAGCAGAGACCCCGGGACAGGTTTTTACGAGCAGTACTTC. It specifies CATSRDPGTGFYEQYF.

V and J are TRBV20-1 and TRBJ1-2; D ambiguous. Germline CDR1 is DFQATT and CDR2 is SNEGSKA (reference sequence). This CDR3 region has 12 residues. Trimming cost V 4 bases and J 11 bases, with 17 bases left between them. The DNA of the CDR3 is TGCAGTGCTATCCAGGACCGCGCGTTATACACCTTC. The encoded protein is CSAIQDRALYTF.

This clonotype has a count of ten or more. The chain joins TRBV28 to TRBJ2-2; D gene unclear. The germline gives CDR1 MDHEN, CDR2 SYDVKM. This CDR3 is 13 amino acids long. Trimming pared 2 bases from V and 4 bases from J, leaving 5 bases between. In DNA form, the CDR3 reads TGTGCCAGCAGTTTAAGGAGCACCGGGGAGCTGTTTTTT. Its protein is CASSLRSTGELFF.

This rearrangement joins TRBV29-1 to TRBJ1-5, with D uncertain. This CDR3 is 13 amino acids long. V shed 1 base and J shed 4 bases, with 8 bases lying between them. Germline V lookup: CDR1 SQVTM, CDR2 ANQGSEA. DNA of the CDR3: TGCAGCGTTGAAGTTGCGAGGAATCAGCCCCAGCATTTT. Its translation is CSVEVARNQPQHF.

The CDR3 protein is CSARVGLAGGLLSYNEQFF. Here the CDR3 DNA reads TGCAGTGCTAGAGTTGGACTAGCGGGGGGGCTATTATCCTACAATGAGCAGTTCTTC. The rearrangement joins TRBV20-1 to TRBJ2-1; 15 nucleotides line up with TRBD2. The CDR3 runs 19 residues. The germline gives CDR1 DFQATT, CDR2 SNEGSKA (reference sequence). Losses at the gene ends were 1 base for V and 1 base for J; bases not matched to a gene: 8.

V is TRBV9 and J is TRBJ1-4; TRBD1 is a possible D gene (6 bases). Germline lookup yields CDR1 SGDLS and CDR2 YYNGEE. The V and J ends lost 3 bases and 1 base respectively, with 10 bases between them. This CDR3 region has 15 residues. The CDR3 DNA reads as TGTGCCAGCAGCGCCGCGGACAGAACTAATGAAAAACTGTTTTTT. Protein product: CASSAADRTNEKLFF.

This clonotype showed up just a few times. The rearrangement links TRBV12-3 or TRBV12-4 to TRBJ1-2; D perhaps matches TRBD1 (5 bases). The ends were cut back, 6 bases at V and 3 bases at J, with 17 bases in the middle. There are 15 residues in the CDR3. The CDR3 spells CASSPYGGEYYGYTF. The CDR3 DNA is TGTGCCAGCAGCCCCTACGGGGGGGAATACTATGGCTACACCTTC.

There are a few counts of this clonotype. The CDR3 nucleotides read TGCAGTGCTAGGGGGGTGCGGGGGCCCAATGAGCAGTTCTTC. Residues: CSARGVRGPNEQFF. The rearrangement uses TRBV20-1 and TRBJ2-1; the D gene is possibly TRBD2 (7 bases). Trimming cost V 3 bases and J 6 bases, with 15 bases left between them. The CDR3 is 14 amino acids. CDR1 and CDR2 from the germline V gene are DFQATT and SNEGSKA (reference sequence).

Ten or more counts support this clonotype. CDR3 in amino acids: CASSLMVVRNQPQHF. The CDR3 coding sequence is TGTGCCAGCAGCTTAATGGTAGTTCGCAATCAGCCCCAGCATTTT. The V and J genes are TRBV7-2 and TRBJ1-5, with no clear D. Trimming took 2 bases from V and 2 from J, leaving 10 bases between them. The CDR3 length is 15 residues. The germline CDR1 and CDR2 sequences are SGHTA and FQGNSA. The variable domain in full, completed from reference TRBV7-2 and TRBJ1-5, reads GAGVSQSPSNKVTEKGKDVELRCDPISGHTALYWYRQSLGQGLEFLIYFQGNSAPDKSGLPSDRFSAERTGGSVSTLTIQRTQQEDSAVYLCASSLMVVRNQPQHFGDGTRLSIL.

The chain recombines TRBV20-1 with TRBJ1-1; D ambiguous. The V gene's germline CDR1 is DFQATT and CDR2 SNEGSKA (reference sequence). The length of the CDR3 is 13 residues. The V end was cut by 8 bases, the J end by 4 bases, with 17 bases between. The CDR3 loop reads CSTRTGRGTEAFF. In nucleotides, the CDR3 is TGCAGTACGAGAACGGGTCGGGGCACTGAAGCTTTCTTT.

This clonotype was detected a few times. The chain links TRBV20-1 to TRBJ2-7; 9 bases are a match to TRBD2. Germline V gives CDR1 DFQATT, CDR2 SNEGSKA (reference sequence). The CDR3 length is 14 residues. With 6 bases clipped from V and 2 bases from J, the junction kept 8 bases outside the gene matches. For the CDR3, the DNA is TGCAGTGCCCCCAAAGCGGGAGGTGCCTACGAGCAGTACTTC. It yields the protein CSAPKAGGAYEQYF.